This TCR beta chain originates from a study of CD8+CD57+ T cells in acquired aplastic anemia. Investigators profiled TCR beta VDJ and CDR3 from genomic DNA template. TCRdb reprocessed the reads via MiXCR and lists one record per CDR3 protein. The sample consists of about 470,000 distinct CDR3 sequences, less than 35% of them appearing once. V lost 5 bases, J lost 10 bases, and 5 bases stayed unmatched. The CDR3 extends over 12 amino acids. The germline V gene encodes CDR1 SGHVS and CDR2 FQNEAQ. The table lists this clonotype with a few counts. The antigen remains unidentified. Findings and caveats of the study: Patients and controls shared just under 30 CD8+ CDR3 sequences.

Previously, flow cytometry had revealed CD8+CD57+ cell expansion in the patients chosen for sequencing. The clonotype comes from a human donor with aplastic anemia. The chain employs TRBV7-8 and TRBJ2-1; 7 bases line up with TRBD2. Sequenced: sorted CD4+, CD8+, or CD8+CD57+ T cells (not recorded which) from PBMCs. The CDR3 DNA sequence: TGTGCCAGCAGCCGACTAGCTAAGGAGCAGTTCTTC. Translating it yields CASSRLAKEQFF.